Shown below are 16 T cell receptor beta chains from a single sample sequenced in a study of OX40 agonist ivuxolimab in advanced cancers. Here immunoSEQ multiplex PCR was the method, and the copy in TCRdb shows in-frame clones only, minus some. Among 130,000 or so clones listed, about nine tenths were seen once. The starting material was CD4+ or CD8+ T cells sorted from blood, obtained in a trial of the OX40 agonist ivuxolimab. The receptor set was obtained from an adult with an advanced solid tumor such as melanoma, head and neck, liver or kidney cancer.

The rearrangement joins TRBV4-1 to TRBJ2-2, with 13 bases lining up with TRBD2. Germline CDR1 and CDR2: MGHRA and YSYEKL. With 4 bases clipped from V and 3 bases from J, the junction kept 17 bases outside the gene matches. The CDR3 spans 21 residues. The CDR3 reads CASSRGLAGVWVFVYTGELFF. The CDR3 DNA is TGCGCCAGCAGCCGAGGACTAGCGGGAGTTTGGGTTTTCGTATACACCGGGGAGCTGTTTTTT.

V gene TRBV6-5 combines with J gene TRBJ1-1, with D possibly matching TRBD1 (6 bases). Germline CDR1 is MNHEY and CDR2 is SVGAGI. The CDR3 loop spans 14 amino acids. V lost 2 bases and J 4 bases, leaving 11 bases between the germline ends. CDR3 nucleotide sequence: TGTGCCAGCAGTTACGGCCAAGGGGGCACTGAAGCTTTCTTT. Protein: CASSYGQGGTEAFF.

The chain is built from TRBV11-3 and TRBJ2-3; TRBD1 is a possible D gene (5 bases). The V end was cut by 2 bases, the J end by 3 bases, with 6 bases between. The CDR3 sequence is 13 residues long. Germline V gene data show CDR1 as SGHNT and CDR2 as YENEEA. The CDR3 is CASSLRGTDTQYF. CDR3 coding DNA: TGTGCCAGCAGCTTAAGGGGAACAGATACGCAGTATTTT.

The chain joins TRBV10-3 to TRBJ2-7, with 10 bases that match TRBD1. This CDR3 region has 14 residues. The V segment lost 6 bases and the J segment 3 bases; nucleotides outside the gene matches: 5. CDR1 is ENHRY, CDR2 SYGVKD, per germline. CDR3 sequence: CAIRADRGDYEQYF. CDR3 in DNA: TGTGCCATCAGAGCGGACAGGGGGGACTACGAGCAGTACTTC.

Concerning this clone itself: This same CDR3 is encoded by further DNA sequences in the sample. The rearrangement links TRBV7-8 to TRBJ1-1; no firm D call. The V gene lost 1 base and the J gene lost 2 bases, with 8 bases spanning the gap. In germline, CDR1 is SGHVS, CDR2 FQNEAQ. The CDR3 has 14 residues. In nucleotides, the CDR3 is TGTGCCAGCAGCTTAGTTAGAAGTAACACTGAAGCTTTCTTT. Protein sequence: CASSLVRSNTEAFF.

The CDR3 spells CASSQGVPSNQPQHF. In nucleotides, the CDR3 is TGTGCCAGCTCACAGGGAGTTCCTAGCAATCAGCCCCAGCATTTT. V gene TRBV18 combines with J gene TRBJ1-5, with D unresolved. This CDR3 is built from 15 residues. The germline gives CDR1 KGHSH, CDR2 LQKENI. V was shortened by 4 bases and J by 0 bases, with 10 bases between the two germline ends.

The CDR3 coding sequence is TGTGCCAGCAGTTTAGCGGGAAACCGGAACACCGGGGAGCTGTTTTTT. This translates into CASSLAGNRNTGELFF. The chain recombines TRBV5-4 with TRBJ2-2, with 8 bases that match TRBD2. Germline loops: CDR1 SGHNT, CDR2 YYREEE (reference sequence). CDR3 length equals 16 residues. V lost 5 bases to trimming and J lost 1 base; unmatched junction nucleotides: 7.

This clone was seen a single time. The chain employs TRBV4-3 and TRBJ2-7, with D tentatively TRBD2 (6 bases). This CDR3 has 15 amino acids. From germline, CDR1 is LGHNA and CDR2 YSLEER. The V gene lost 1 base and the J gene lost 3 bases, with 13 bases spanning the gap. The CDR3: CASSQGFYGSYEQYF. DNA for the CDR3: TGCGCCAGCAGCCAAGGGTTTTACGGGAGCTACGAGCAGTACTTC.

This chain uses TRBV28 with TRBJ2-3, with D perhaps matching TRBD1 or TRBD2 (5 bases each). CDR3 length: 15 residues. Germline CDR1 is MDHEN and CDR2 is SYDVKM. Trimming removed 2 bases from V and 8 bases from J, with 17 bases in between. The DNA for the CDR3 is TGTGCCAGCAGTTTAGGGGGAATAGTAGCCCCTACGCAGTATTTT. It is translated as CASSLGGIVAPTQYF.

CDR3 residues: CASSVVGGSFYGYTF. The CDR3, as DNA: TGTGCCAGCAGCGTAGTAGGGGGCAGTTTCTATGGCTACACCTTC. This chain connects TRBV9 to TRBJ1-2, with 7 bases matching TRBD1. CDR1 is SGDLS, CDR2 YYNGEE, per germline. The CDR3 has 15 amino acids. Trimming at V came to 0 bases and at J to 4 bases, leaving 6 bases not matched to a gene.

The rearrangement uses TRBV7-2 and TRBJ1-5; D may be TRBD1 (5 bases). Germline V gene data show CDR1 as SGHTA and CDR2 as FQGNSA. The length of the CDR3 is 14 residues. Trimming took off 8 bases at V and 5 bases at J, with 16 bases between the two ends. Here the CDR3 DNA reads TGTGCCAGCTCAAAATGGGGCGCTTATCAGCCCCAGCATTTT. Translation: CASSKWGAYQPQHF.

The chain employs TRBV5-1 and TRBJ2-7; 7 positions agree with TRBD2. This CDR3 has 15 amino acids. Germline lookup yields CDR1 SGHRS and CDR2 YFSETQ. Trimming cost V 3 bases and J 7 bases; bases outside gene matches: 13. The CDR3 loop is CASSSGSGEREEQYF. The CDR3 coding sequence is TGCGCCAGCAGCTCGGGGTCGGGGGAGCGGGAAGAGCAGTACTTC.

V and J are TRBV2 and TRBJ2-1; D possibly corresponds to TRBD1 (6 bases). The CDR3 loop spans 15 amino acids. The V end was cut by 6 bases, the J end by 0 bases, with 12 bases between. Germline CDR1 SNHLY, CDR2 FYNNEI. As DNA, the CDR3 is TGTGCCAGCAGCCTCGACAGGAGCTCCTACAATGAGCAGTTCTTC. It encodes CASSLDRSSYNEQFF.

V usage is TRBV18 and J usage is TRBJ2-1; 12 nucleotides align to TRBD1. CDR3 length: 17 amino acids. The J segment lost 7 bases and the V segment lost 5 bases, leaving 12 bases of the junction unmatched. Germline V gene data show CDR1 as KGHSH and CDR2 as LQKENI. The CDR3 spells CASSWDRGPSSWNEQFF. In DNA form, the CDR3 reads TGTGCCAGCTCATGGGACAGGGGGCCCTCCTCGTGGAATGAGCAGTTCTTC.

The chain combines TRBV28 with TRBJ1-2; TRBD1 matches 9 bases. The CDR3 loop spans 14 amino acids. Trimming cost V 5 bases and J 4 bases; bases outside gene matches: 5. Germline CDR1 is MDHEN and CDR2 is SYDVKM. Written as DNA, the CDR3 is TGTGCCAGCAGTGGGGGACAGGGACGCTATGGCTACACCTTC. It specifies CASSGGQGRYGYTF.

J is TRBJ2-5 and V is TRBV5-4; 7 positions agree with TRBD1. This CDR3 spans 16 amino acids. The V and J ends lost 4 bases and 4 bases, in that order; junction bases with no gene match: 13. The germline gives CDR1 SGHNT, CDR2 YYREEE (reference sequence). The DNA for the CDR3 is TGTGCCAGCAGCCTTTACCCGGGACAGCTTCCAGAGACCCAGTACTTC. Protein sequence: CASSLYPGQLPETQYF.